What follows describes a single T cell receptor (beta chain). This clonotype was recorded a few times. Its antigen remains undetermined. No much larger clonotype is one base removed from it; base qualities were not supplied. The record originates from a study of liver allograft versus peripheral blood T cells (TCRdb year 2020). In the study overall: The study compared the T cell receptor repertoires present in transplanted livers with the repertoires present in the peripheral blood of liver transplant recipients. What the research found in general, with its limitations: T cell receptor repertoires inside liver allografts were reported to differ from those detected in peripheral blood.

Sequencing took place on an Illumina MiSeq. Using fastp at Q25 and MiXCR, TCRdb reprocessed the public reads and kept productive beta chains. Every distinct CDR3 protein forms one entry, paired with its most common genes and DNA. Counted in this sample were about 14,000 distinct CDR3 sequences; about 20% of them appeared once. Approximately 5.5% of the sample is held by the ten biggest clonotypes. Here V drops 4 bases and J drops 4 bases, and the junction holds 7 bases not matched to any gene. The CDR3 has 15 amino acids, counting the end cysteine and phenylalanine. Here the CDR3 DNA is all that survives: 45 bases in frame from base 1. From the germline V gene, CDR1 is MNHEY and CDR2 is SVGEGT.

The receptor was derived from a human patient who had a liver transplant. Following transplantation, part of the T cell population may be supplied by the graft donor rather than the patient. The chain couples TRBV6-2 or TRBV6-3 to TRBJ2-1, with 7 central nucleotides matching TRBD1. The DNA sequence is TGTGCCAGCAGTTCCACAGGGGCTGGGTACAATGAGCAGTTCTTC. This is translated as CASSSTGAGYNEQFF.